This T cell receptor (beta chain) is from a study of T cells in Graves' hyperthyroidism and ophthalmopathy. Overall study findings and caveats: A median around 5.9 months before onset, the model predicted ophthalmopathy. Most clonotypes that expanded in the thyroid above 0.001 also showed up in blood.

The length of the CDR3 is 15 residues. Per the germline V gene, CDR1 is MNHNS and CDR2 is SASEGT. V was clipped by 8 bases and J by 5 bases; unmatched bases: 10. Amplification of TCR beta CDR3 regions used RNA as the template. TCR CDR3 regions were first amplified by RT-PCR with HTBI primers. TCRdb reprocessed the multiplex PCR reads via MiXCR and lists one record per CDR3 protein. The sample has fewer than 300,000 distinct CDR3 sequences; about 25% are singletons. Comments on this clonotype: Antigen specificity is unknown.

Orbital computed tomography and thyroid ultrasound, together with serum TRAb and thyroxine and clinical symptoms, were used for diagnoses. The chain links TRBV6-1 to TRBJ2-5, with TRBD2 matching 11 bases. The TCR originated in a man in his forties with Graves' hyperthyroidism that later progressed to Graves' ophthalmopathy. Sequenced: blood. This CDR3 is CASLYSGRAGETQYF. In nucleotides, the CDR3 is TGTGCCAGCTTATATAGCGGGAGGGCCGGGGAGACCCAGTACTTC.